Sequencing of this TCR beta chain was carried out in a study of blood T cell repertoires in COVID-19. Seattle patient enrollment occurred during active infection, with longitudinal follow-up thereafter. The V and J ends lost 5 bases and 6 bases, in that order; junction bases with no gene match: 5. Germline-derived CDR1 and CDR2 are SGHTA and FQGNSA. CDR3 length equals 14 residues. Assay used: immunoSEQ multiplex PCR; TCRdb lists only in-frame clones, some missing. Here the sample spans approximately 92,000 clones, 70% to 90% being singletons. The rearrangement joins TRBV7-2 to TRBJ2-7; 12 bases are shared with TRBD2. This clonotype originated in an older woman with COVID-19, enrolled during active disease. Sequenced material: peripheral blood. CDR3 bases: TGTGCCAGCAGCCCGGGACTAGCGGGCCTCGAGCAGTACTTC. Its translation: CASSPGLAGLEQYF. The full variable domain, with the rest looked up from reference TRBV7-2 and TRBJ2-7, is GAGVSQSPSNKVTEKGKDVELRCDPISGHTALYWYRQSLGQGLEFLIYFQGNSAPDKSGLPSDRFSAERTGGSVSTLTIQRTQQEDSAVYLCASSPGLAGLEQYFGPGTRLTVT.